This T cell receptor (beta chain) was recovered during a study of metastatic and nonmetastatic thyroid tumors. Across the whole study: Across peripheral blood and tumor or nodule tissue samples taken from malignant and benign thyroid patients, the repertoires were compared with one another.

To note about this clone: Its antigen remains unidentified.

With MiXCR, TCRdb reprocessed the PCR reads. The sample has some 38,000 clones; around an eighth are singletons. The CDR3 has 17 residues. V lost 6 bases, J lost 8 bases, and 23 bases lay in between. Germline V CDR1 and CDR2: MNHNS, SASEGT. The study, taken as a whole, reports: Reports indicated that malignant thyroid tumors showed significantly higher TCR beta diversity than benign nodules did, in blood and tumor.

No patient had received any treatment before thyroid surgery. The chain uses TRBV6-1 and TRBJ1-6; D is perhaps TRBD1 (5 bases). The receptor was isolated from a female donor with papillary thyroid cancer or a benign thyroid nodule (not recorded which). Some clones in this sample may be carry-over from other donors' samples. Specimen: blood. CDR3 DNA: TGTGCCAGCAGACCTCTGTTGGGGGGAAGAGGAGATTCACCCCTCCACTTT. As protein: CASRPLLGGRGDSPLHF.